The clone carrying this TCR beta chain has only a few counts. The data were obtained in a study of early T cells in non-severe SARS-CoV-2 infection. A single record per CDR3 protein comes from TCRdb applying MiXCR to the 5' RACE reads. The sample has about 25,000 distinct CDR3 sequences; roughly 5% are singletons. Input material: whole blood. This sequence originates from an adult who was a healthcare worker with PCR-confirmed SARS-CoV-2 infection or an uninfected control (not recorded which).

The CDR3 bases are TGTGCCAGCAGTTCCTCCTGGCAGGGGAACACTGAAGCTTTCTTT. This codes for CASSSSWQGNTEAFF. The V call is TRBV12-3 or TRBV12-4, the J call TRBJ1-1, with D tentatively TRBD1 (5 bases). The CDR3 extends over 15 amino acids. The V gene lost 4 bases and the J gene lost 1 base, with 13 bases spanning the gap.